This TCR beta chain was documented in a study of blood T cell repertoires in COVID-19. Repertoires were generated with immunoSEQ multiplex PCR, while TCRdb's copy carries only in-frame clones and drops some. The repertoire holds tens of thousands of clones, with around 83% as singletons. This CDR3 is built from 13 residues. The germline CDR1 and CDR2 sequences are KGHSH and LQKENI. Trimming stripped 2 bases from V and 0 bases from J, with 5 bases between. Sequenced sample: peripheral blood. The receptor was isolated from a human donor in a cohort sampled during active COVID-19. The J gene is TRBJ2-7, the V gene TRBV18, with D unclear. The CDR3, as DNA: TGTGCCAGCTCACCAGGCATCTCCTACGAGCAGTACTTC. Protein product: CASSPGISYEQYF.